The source of this TCR beta chain is a study of vaccination effects on CD4 cells after COVID-19. Overall study: Samples came from two convalescent patients 16 days and one week before vaccination.

Assay: immunoSEQ multiplex PCR; the TCRdb copy retains only in-frame clones and omits some. The sample lists 20,000 to 30,000 clones, 75% to 80% seen once, with 15% to 20% in the top ten. Germline V CDR1 and CDR2: SGHTA, FQGTGA. The V segment lost 5 bases and the J segment 5 bases; nucleotides outside the gene matches: 2. This CDR3 contains 13 residues. General study points: Clones induced by infection and by vaccine showed marked clonal contraction late after vaccination.

A note on this clone: Its antigen is not identified.

Peptide-pool stimulation followed by sequencing identified expanded antigen-specific CD4+ clonotypes in the ViraFEST assay. Isolation of CD4+ T cells took place after nine to ten days of culture. The person acquired a PCR-confirmed SARS-CoV-2 infection between March and December 2020. The researchers cultured 1.5 million to 2.5 million PBMC per well with about 10 IU/ml IL-2 and 7.5 to 10 ug/ml peptides. This sequence was found in a human donor who had a prior SARS-CoV-2 infection. The specimen comprised CD4+ T cells from PBMCs cultured with HCoV-NL63 spike peptides, sampled before COVID-19 vaccination. The rearrangement joins TRBV7-3 to TRBJ1-5; 8 bases align to TRBD1. DNA of the CDR3: TGTGCCAGCAGCGCGGACAGGGATCAGCCCCAGCATTTT. Its protein is CASSADRDQPQHF. The full variable domain, with the rest looked up from reference TRBV7-3 and TRBJ1-5, is GAGVSQTPSNKVTEKGKYVELRCDPISGHTALYWYRQSLGQGPEFLIYFQGTGAADDSGLPNDRFFAVRPEGSVSTLKIQRTERGDSAVYLCASSADRDQPQHFGDGTRLSIL.